This T cell receptor (beta chain) was recorded in a study of blood T cell repertoires in COVID-19. Study details: Sources were T cells, B-cell-depleted T cells, or PBMCs; the material itself was cDNA or gDNA.

Participants were aged about 18 to 90 years, lived in some 23 US areas, and enrolled virtually. The germline V and J ends were trimmed by 5 bases and 0 bases, with 13 bases remaining between them. The CDR3 sequence is 15 residues long. Germline CDR1 is LNHDA and CDR2 is SQIVND (reference sequence). Clones were read by immunoSEQ multiplex PCR, and TCRdb kept only the in-frame ones, dropping some. The sample has about 250,000 clones, roughly 89% seen once. Material for sequencing was PBMCs or T cells enriched from blood (not recorded which). The sequence derives from a woman aged 25 to 39 with acute COVID-19. The chain combines TRBV19 with TRBJ1-1, with D perhaps matching TRBD1 (6 bases). The CDR3 loop reads CASSPKGQLNTEAFF. DNA for the CDR3: TGTGCCAGTAGTCCTAAAGGACAGTTGAACACTGAAGCTTTCTTT.